The 8 T cell receptor beta chains below all came from one sample that was sequenced in a study of shared clonotypes between healthy human individuals. TCRdb's table, derived via immunoSEQ multiplex PCR, lists solely in-frame clones and lacks some. The sample records about 2.4 million clones, over 85% being singletons. Sequencing used naive CD4+ T cells sorted from blood. Subset denoted: CD45RA+ positively selected. The receptors were sampled from a man between 18 and 35 years old in good health.

This rearrangement joins TRBV10-3 to TRBJ2-2; 7 bases align to TRBD1. This CDR3 is 16 amino acids long. Germline V CDR1 and CDR2: ENHRY, SYGVKD. Trimming took 4 bases from V and 2 from J; bases not matched to a gene: 7. DNA for the CDR3: TGTGCCATCAGTGCGGGGCAGGGGGTCAACACCGGGGAGCTGTTTTTT. It is translated as CAISAGQGVNTGELFF.

This chain links TRBV10-3 with TRBJ2-3, with D possibly matching TRBD2 (5 bases). Germline assignment: CDR1 ENHRY and CDR2 SYGVKD. The CDR3 runs to 15 residues. The V end lost 0 bases, the J end lost 2 bases, and 9 bases lay between the germline ends. DNA of the CDR3: TGTGCCATCAGTGAGTCAGTGCTAGCCACAGATACGCAGTATTTT. It is translated as CAISESVLATDTQYF.

This chain links TRBV10-3 with TRBJ2-6; D call uncertain. The CDR3 contains 17 residues. Germline V CDR1 and CDR2: ENHRY, SYGVKD. Trimming left V 1 base short and J 0 bases short, with 10 bases between. CDR3 region: CAISEFSGSSGANVLTF. CDR3 coding DNA: TGTGCCATCAGTGAGTTTTCCGGCAGCTCTGGGGCCAACGTCCTGACTTTC.

CDR3 in DNA: TGTGCCAGCTCACCCCCAGGGCTTGAGCAGTTCTTC. As protein: CASSPPGLEQFF. The chain combines TRBV18 with TRBJ2-1; the D gene is possibly TRBD1 (5 bases). Germline-derived CDR1 and CDR2 are KGHSH and LQKENI. The ends were cut back, 3 bases at V and 9 bases at J, with 9 bases in the middle. CDR3 size: 12 residues.

This clone was counted once. The chain links TRBV27 to TRBJ1-2; 11 bases fit TRBD1. Looked up from germline, CDR1 is MNHEY and CDR2 is SMNVEV (reference sequence). The CDR3 loop spans 17 amino acids. V dropped 0 bases and J dropped 4; count of bases not matched to a gene: 7. The DNA of the CDR3 is TGTGCCAGCAGTTTATCTGATGGACAGGGGGCGCGCTATGGCTACACCTTC. Amino acid sequence: CASSLSDGQGARYGYTF.

This clone was found once. The chain joins TRBV7-2 to TRBJ2-7, with a tentative D call TRBD2 (6 bases). Trimming stripped 1 base from V and 3 bases from J, with 7 bases between. The germline gives CDR1 SGHTA, CDR2 FQGNSA. CDR3 length: 13 residues. In nucleotides, the CDR3 is TGTGCCAGCAGCTTAGGAGCGGGCTACGAGCAGTACTTC. It codes for CASSLGAGYEQYF. Using reference TRBV7-2 and TRBJ2-7 for the parts outside the CDR3, the full variable domain is GAGVSQSPSNKVTEKGKDVELRCDPISGHTALYWYRQSLGQGLEFLIYFQGNSAPDKSGLPSDRFSAERTGGSVSTLTIQRTQQEDSAVYLCASSLGAGYEQYFGPGTRLTVT.

This chain links TRBV28 with TRBJ2-3, with 10 bases fitting TRBD2. The CDR3 length is 14 residues. Germline CDR1 MDHEN, CDR2 SYDVKM. After removal of 2 bases from V and 11 bases from J, the junction contained 7 bases not matched to a gene. The CDR3 bases are TGTGCCAGCAGTTTACAAGCGGGAGGGCGTAGGCAGTATTTT. Protein sequence: CASSLQAGGRRQYF.

In its sample, this clone was seen once. The rearrangement joins TRBV5-1 to TRBJ2-5, with TRBD1 identical over 7 bases. The CDR3 totals 14 residues. Per germline, CDR1 SGHRS and CDR2 YFSETQ. After removal of 1 base from V and 5 bases from J, the junction contained 5 bases not matched to a gene. As DNA, the CDR3 is TGCGCCAGCAGCTTGAAGGGGGCGGTGGAGACCCAGTACTTC. The encoded protein is CASSLKGAVETQYF.